What follows is one T cell receptor (beta chain) and its context. This specimen comes from a study of blood T cell repertoires in COVID-19. The assay was immunoSEQ multiplex PCR, and TCRdb's table has in-frame clones only and misses some. The sample has hundreds of thousands of clones; more than 75% are singletons. This CDR3 has 16 residues. Trimming cost V 6 bases and J 1 base, with 15 bases left between them. CDR1 is MDHEN and CDR2 is SYDVKM in the germline V gene. Sample: peripheral blood. This TCR derives from a man between 60 and 75 years old with acute or convalescent COVID-19. The rearrangement joins TRBV28 to TRBJ2-2, with a tentative D call TRBD2 (7 bases). CDR3 sequence: CASSHGGGGNTGELFF. The CDR3 region has the DNA TGTGCCAGCAGCCACGGGGGAGGGGGGAACACCGGGGAGCTGTTTTTT.